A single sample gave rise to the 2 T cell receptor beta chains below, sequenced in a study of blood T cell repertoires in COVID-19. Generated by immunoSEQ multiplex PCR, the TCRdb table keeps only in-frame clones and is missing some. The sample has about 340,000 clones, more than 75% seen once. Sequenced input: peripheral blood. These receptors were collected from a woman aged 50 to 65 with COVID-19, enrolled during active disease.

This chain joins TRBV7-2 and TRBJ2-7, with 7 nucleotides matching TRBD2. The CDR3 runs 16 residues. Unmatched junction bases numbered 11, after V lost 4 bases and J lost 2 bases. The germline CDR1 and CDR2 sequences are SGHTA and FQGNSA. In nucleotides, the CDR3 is TGTGCCAGCAGCTCGAAATGGGGCGGGGGAGCCTACGAGCAGTACTTC. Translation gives CASSSKWGGGAYEQYF.

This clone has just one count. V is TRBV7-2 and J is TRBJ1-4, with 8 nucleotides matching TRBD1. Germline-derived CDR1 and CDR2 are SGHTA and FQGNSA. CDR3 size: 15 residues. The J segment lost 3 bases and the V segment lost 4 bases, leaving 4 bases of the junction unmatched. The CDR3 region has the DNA TGTGCCAGCAGCTCCCGACAGGGGTCTAATGAAAAACTGTTTTTT. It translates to CASSSRQGSNEKLFF.